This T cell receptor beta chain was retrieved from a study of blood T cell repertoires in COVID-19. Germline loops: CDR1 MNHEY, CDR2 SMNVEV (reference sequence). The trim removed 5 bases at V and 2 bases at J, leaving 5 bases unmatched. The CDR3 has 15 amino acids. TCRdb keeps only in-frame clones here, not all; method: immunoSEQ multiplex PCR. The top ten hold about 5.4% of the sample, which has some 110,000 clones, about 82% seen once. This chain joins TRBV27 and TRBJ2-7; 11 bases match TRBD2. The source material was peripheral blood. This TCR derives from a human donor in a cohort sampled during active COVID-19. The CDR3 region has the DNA TGTGCCAGCAGTCCTAGCGGGAGGCGCGCCTACGAGCAGTACTTC. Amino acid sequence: CASSPSGRRAYEQYF.